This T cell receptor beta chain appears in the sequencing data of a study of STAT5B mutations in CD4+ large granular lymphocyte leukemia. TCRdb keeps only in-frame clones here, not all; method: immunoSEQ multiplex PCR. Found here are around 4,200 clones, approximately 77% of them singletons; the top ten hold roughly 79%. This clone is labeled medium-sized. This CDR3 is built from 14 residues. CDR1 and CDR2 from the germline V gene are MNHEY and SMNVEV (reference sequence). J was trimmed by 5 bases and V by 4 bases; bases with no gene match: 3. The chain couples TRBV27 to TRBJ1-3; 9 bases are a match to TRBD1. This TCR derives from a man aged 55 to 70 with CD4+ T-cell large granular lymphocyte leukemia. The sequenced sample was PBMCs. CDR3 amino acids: CASSSGTGRNTIYF. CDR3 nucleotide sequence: TGTGCCAGCAGTTCCGGGACAGGGAGAAACACCATATATTTT.